This TCR beta chain was recorded in a study of T cell clonality in common variable immunodeficiency. Study-wide results and limits: TCRbeta clonality was increased in CVID versus healthy controls.

V was shortened by 0 bases and J by 4 bases, with 16 bases between the two germline ends. The germline V gene has CDR1 SGDLS and CDR2 YYNGEE. This CDR3 contains 17 residues. Sequencing input was equivalent genomic DNA from CVID and controls. The data were produced by immunoSEQ multiplex PCR, yet TCRdb's version contains in-frame clones alone and is incomplete. The repertoire shows around 34,000 clones, none seen only once; the top ten take 0.75% to 1%. In this sample, this clone turned up many times. Its target is unknown. The CDR3 is cut off 3 residues early in the read; its end comes from the germline J gene.

The specimen sequenced was peripheral blood mononuclear cells. The TCR was taken from a person aged 18 to 75 in good health. This chain connects TRBV9 to TRBJ2-2; D possibly corresponds to TRBD1 (7 bases). The sequenced CDR3 bases are TGTGCCAGCAGCGTAGGAGGAGGGGGCTATAGCACCGGGGAG. Translation gives CASSVGGGGYSTGE. The full-length CDR3 reads as CASSVGGGGYSTGELFF.